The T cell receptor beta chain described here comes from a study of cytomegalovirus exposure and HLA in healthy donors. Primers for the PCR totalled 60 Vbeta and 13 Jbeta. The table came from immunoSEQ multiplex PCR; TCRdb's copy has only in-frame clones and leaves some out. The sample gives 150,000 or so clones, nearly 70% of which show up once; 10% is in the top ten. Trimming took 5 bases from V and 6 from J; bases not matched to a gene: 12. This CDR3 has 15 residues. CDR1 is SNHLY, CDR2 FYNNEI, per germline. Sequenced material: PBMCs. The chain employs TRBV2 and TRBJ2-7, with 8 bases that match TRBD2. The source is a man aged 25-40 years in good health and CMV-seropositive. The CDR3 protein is CASSPPGTSWREQYF. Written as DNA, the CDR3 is TGTGCCAGCAGTCCCCCCGGGACTAGTTGGCGCGAGCAGTACTTC.